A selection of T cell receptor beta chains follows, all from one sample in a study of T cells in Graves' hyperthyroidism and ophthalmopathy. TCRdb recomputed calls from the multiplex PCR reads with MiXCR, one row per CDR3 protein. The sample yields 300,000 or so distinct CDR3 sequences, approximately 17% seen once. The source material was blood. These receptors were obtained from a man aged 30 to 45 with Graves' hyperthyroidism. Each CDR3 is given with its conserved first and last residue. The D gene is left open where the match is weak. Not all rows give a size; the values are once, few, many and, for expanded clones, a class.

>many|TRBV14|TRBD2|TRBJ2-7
TGTGCCAGCAGCCAGAACAGCGGGAGTCGCGAGCAGTACTTC
CASSQNSGSREQYF
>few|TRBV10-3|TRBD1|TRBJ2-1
TGTGCCATCAATGGACAGGGCGGCAATGAGCAGTTCTTC
CAINGQGGNEQFF
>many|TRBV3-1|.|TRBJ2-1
TGTGCCAGCAGCCAAGGGTCCGGGGGCCTCTACAATGAGCAGTTCTTC
CASSQGSGGLYNEQFF
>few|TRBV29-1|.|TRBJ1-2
TGCAGCGTTGAAGATCGGGCAGGCCTAGGCTACACCTTC
CSVEDRAGLGYTF
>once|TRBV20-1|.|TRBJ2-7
TGCAGTGCTAGAGATGTTAGCGGCTCCATAAATGCCTACGAGCAGTACTTC
CSARDVSGSINAYEQYF
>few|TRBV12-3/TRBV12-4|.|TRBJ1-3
TGTGCCAGCAGTTTACCGGACCACTCTGGAAACACCATATATTTT
CASSLPDHSGNTIYF
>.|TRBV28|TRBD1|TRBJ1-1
TGTGCCAGCAGTTTGGGACAGTTGGACACTGAAGCTTTCTTT
CASSLGQLDTEAFF
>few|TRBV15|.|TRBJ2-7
TGTGCCACTACACGAGGGGGAACTTCCTACGAGCAGTACTTC
CATTRGGTSYEQYF
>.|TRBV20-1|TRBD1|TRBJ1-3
TGCAGTGCTCCCCAGGGGGCGGCTGGAAACACCATATATTTT
CSAPQGAAGNTIYF
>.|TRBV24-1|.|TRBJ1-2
TGTGCCACCAGTGATCTGGAGACTTCCTATGGCTACACCTTC
CATSDLETSYGYTF
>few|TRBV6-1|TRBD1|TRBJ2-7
TGTGCCAGCAGTGTGACAGGGGCCTCCTCCTACGAGCAGTACTTC
CASSVTGASSYEQYF
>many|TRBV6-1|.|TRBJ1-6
TGTGCCAGCAGTTGGACGGGGGAGGATAATTCACCCCTCCACTTT
CASSWTGEDNSPLHF
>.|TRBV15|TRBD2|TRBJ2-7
TGTGCCACCAGCAGTCTCAATCCTCTAGCGGGAGCCCCCTACGAGCAGTACTTC
CATSSLNPLAGAPYEQYF
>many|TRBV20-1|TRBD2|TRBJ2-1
TGCAGTGCACCGGGACTAAGGAATGAGCAGTTCTTC
CSAPGLRNEQFF
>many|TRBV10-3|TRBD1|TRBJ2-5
TGTGCCATCAGTGAAGGTGGGGACAGGGACGATTTGGAGACCCAGTACTTC
CAISEGGDRDDLETQYF
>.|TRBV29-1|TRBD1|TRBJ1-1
TGCAGCGTGGGACAGGGGGTCGCTGAAGCTTTCTTT
CSVGQGVAEAFF
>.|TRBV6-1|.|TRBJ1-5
TGTGCCAGCAGTGAATTGGGGTATAGCAATCAGCCCCAGCATTTT
CASSELGYSNQPQHF
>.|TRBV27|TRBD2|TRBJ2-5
TGTGCCAGCAGTCTAGCGGGCGATTTGCCCCAAGAGACCCAGTACTTC
CASSLAGDLPQETQYF
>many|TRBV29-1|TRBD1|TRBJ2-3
TGCAGCGTTGGACAGGGAGAGCAGTATTTT
CSVGQGEQYF
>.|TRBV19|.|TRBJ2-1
TGTGCCAGTAGTATAGAACGGACAGACAATGAGCAGTTCTTC
CASSIERTDNEQFF
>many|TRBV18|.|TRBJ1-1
TGTGCCAGCTCACCACCTTGGAACACTGAAGCTTTCTTT
CASSPPWNTEAFF
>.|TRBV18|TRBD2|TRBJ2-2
TGTGCCAGCTCAAACGGACTAGCGGGAGTTGTGGAGCTGTTTTTT
CASSNGLAGVVELFF
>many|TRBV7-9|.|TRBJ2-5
TGTGCCAGCAGCCCATCGAACTTCGGCGGGGAGACCCAGTACTTC
CASSPSNFGGETQYF
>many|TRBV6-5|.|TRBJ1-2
TGTGCCAGCAGTTACTCGATAGGAACCGGGGTTAACTATGGCTACACCTTC
CASSYSIGTGVNYGYTF
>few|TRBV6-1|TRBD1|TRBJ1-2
TGTGCCAGCAGTGAAGCGAGGGGGCATGGCTACACCTTC
CASSEARGHGYTF
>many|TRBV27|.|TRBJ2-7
TGTGCCAGCAGTTTAAGGGTGGACTACGAGCAGTACTTC
CASSLRVDYEQYF
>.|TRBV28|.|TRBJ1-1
TGTGCCAGTTACCGGTTGAACACTGAAGCTTTCTTT
CASYRLNTEAFF